These 26 T cell receptor beta chains were all obtained from the same sample, sequenced in a study of T cell responses to AZD1222 COVID-19 vaccine. Clones were read by immunoSEQ multiplex PCR, and TCRdb kept only the in-frame ones, dropping some. The sample records around 90,000 clones, around 90% being singletons. The starting material was peripheral blood, obtained on day 0 of MenACWY control vaccination. The source of these receptors is an adult in good health.

The V and J genes are TRBV4-3 and TRBJ2-1, with 7 bases lining up with TRBD2. The trim removed 0 bases at V and 0 bases at J, leaving 5 bases unmatched. Germline loops: CDR1 LGHNA, CDR2 YSLEER. This CDR3 has 17 amino acids. The CDR3 nucleotides read TGCGCCAGCAGCCAAGATCTGCGGGGGAGCTCCTACAATGAGCAGTTCTTC. It translates to CASSQDLRGSSYNEQFF.

The gene calls are TRBV12-3 or TRBV12-4 and TRBJ1-1; tentative D call: TRBD1 (5 bases). Trimming cost V 5 bases and J 6 bases, with 7 bases left between them. The CDR3 spans 11 residues. The CDR3 spells CASSRGAEAFF. The CDR3 DNA reads TGTGCCAGCAGTAGGGGCGCTGAAGCTTTCTTT.

The rearrangement uses TRBV6-5 and TRBJ1-2; TRBD1 matches at 8 bases. Per germline, CDR1 MNHEY and CDR2 SVGAGI. This CDR3 contains 14 residues. Unmatched junction bases numbered 11, after V lost 6 bases and J lost 8 bases. The CDR3 here is CASRVTTGADGYTF. The CDR3 bases are TGTGCCAGCAGGGTCACGACAGGGGCTGACGGCTACACCTTC.

The chain joins TRBV12-5 to TRBJ2-1; 9 bases are a match to TRBD2. V shed 2 bases and J 6 bases; nucleotides not matched to a gene: 8. The CDR3 extends over 16 amino acids. The germline CDR1 and CDR2 sequences are LGHNT and FRNRAP. CDR3 nucleotide sequence: TGTGCTAGTGGTTTGTATGCGGGAGGGCCTCCCAATGAGCAGTTCTTC. Encoded protein: CASGLYAGGPPNEQFF.

This clone was detected once. V is TRBV7-2 and J is TRBJ2-5, with TRBD2 matching over 12 bases. The CDR3 contains 14 residues. The germline gives CDR1 SGHTA, CDR2 FQGNSA. V trimming: 5 bases; J trimming: 5 bases; junction bases outside the gene matches: 3. In DNA, the CDR3 is TGTGCCAGCAGCGCGACTAGCGGGAGTGAGACCCAGTACTTC. Its protein is CASSATSGSETQYF.

This clone was detected once. The chain has TRBV7-8 and TRBJ1-1, with a tentative D call TRBD1 (5 bases). The ends were cut back, 1 base at V and 5 bases at J, with 14 bases in the middle. The CDR3 spans 15 residues. Per the germline V gene, CDR1 is SGHVS and CDR2 is FQNEAQ. CDR3 in DNA: TGTGCCAGCAGCTTAGATGGGAGGGGAGGGACTGAAGCTTTCTTT. This encodes CASSLDGRGGTEAFF.

This chain joins TRBV11-2 and TRBJ2-1, with 12 nucleotides matching TRBD2. This CDR3 has 19 residues. V lost 0 bases to trimming and J lost 8 bases; unmatched junction nucleotides: 14. The germline CDR1 and CDR2 sequences are SGHAT and FQNNGV. This chain's CDR3 is CASSLDPGLAGGLIDEQFF. CDR3 DNA: TGTGCCAGCAGCTTAGATCCGGGCCTAGCGGGGGGGCTGATCGATGAGCAGTTCTTC. The full variable domain, with the rest looked up from reference TRBV11-2 and TRBJ2-1, is EAGVAQSPRYKIIEKRQSVAFWCNPISGHATLYWYQQILGQGPKLLIQFQNNGVVDDSQLPKDRFSAERLKGVDSTLKIQPAKLEDSAVYLCASSLDPGLAGGLIDEQFFGPGTRLTVL.

The V call is TRBV20-1, the J call TRBJ1-1; no clear D. CDR3 length equals 11 residues. Germline V gene lookup returns CDR1 DFQATT and CDR2 SNEGSKA (reference sequence). The CDR3 is CSNIVNTEAFF. For the CDR3, the DNA is TGCAGCAACATTGTAAACACTGAAGCTTTCTTT.

This clone appeared once. The V gene is TRBV7-8, the J gene TRBJ1-3; no definite D call. The CDR3 totals 13 residues. Germline V lookup: CDR1 SGHVS, CDR2 FQNEAQ. The CDR3 bases are TGTGCGAGCTCCGCGGTCAACGGAAACACCATATATTTT. Amino acid sequence: CASSAVNGNTIYF.

The J gene is TRBJ1-2, the V gene TRBV7-2; a possible D gene is TRBD1 (6 bases). This CDR3 is built from 15 residues. Germline V gives CDR1 SGHTA, CDR2 FQGNSA. With 8 bases removed from V and 2 bases from J, the gap between germline ends came to 18 bases. The CDR3 DNA reads as TGTGCCAGCTCACCGGGGGGGGCGAAAAACTATGGCTACACCTTC. Translation gives CASSPGGAKNYGYTF.

Only one count was recorded for this clone. The rearrangement uses TRBV24-1 and TRBJ1-2; D unresolved. Per germline, CDR1 KGHDR and CDR2 SFDVKD. The CDR3 covers 13 residues. The V end was cut by 4 bases, the J end by 5 bases, with 10 bases between. The CDR3 nucleotides are TGTGCCACCAGTGAGTCGATGGGTTATGGCTACACCTTC. This sequence encodes CATSESMGYGYTF.

This clone was seen a single time. The CDR3 is CASSLVWGTSTDTQYF. In nucleotides, the CDR3 is TGTGCCAGCAGCTTAGTTTGGGGGACTAGCACAGATACGCAGTATTTT. The chain carries TRBV11-2 and TRBJ2-3; weak D call: TRBD2 (6 bases). Trimming removed 1 base from V and 0 bases from J, with 11 bases in between. The CDR3 has 16 residues. Germline loops: CDR1 SGHAT, CDR2 FQNNGV. Full variable domain (remainder filled in from reference TRBV11-2 and TRBJ2-3): EAGVAQSPRYKIIEKRQSVAFWCNPISGHATLYWYQQILGQGPKLLIQFQNNGVVDDSQLPKDRFSAERLKGVDSTLKIQPAKLEDSAVYLCASSLVWGTSTDTQYFGPGTRLTVL.

The genes are TRBV12-3 or TRBV12-4 and TRBJ1-5; D remains unclear. The length of the CDR3 is 12 residues. Trimming removed 4 bases at V and 5 bases at J, with 6 bases between. DNA for the CDR3: TGTGCCAGCAGTTATGGGGATCAGCCCCAGCATTTT. Its translation is CASSYGDQPQHF.

This rearrangement joins TRBV3-1 (or the pseudogene TRBV3-2) to TRBJ2-3, with 14 bases lining up with TRBD2. Germline trimming cut 0 bases from V and 3 bases from J; bases unmatched to any gene: 5. The CDR3 has 18 residues. Germline V gives CDR1 LGHDT, CDR2 YNNKEL (reference sequence). The CDR3 DNA reads TGTGCCAGCAGCCAAGAGTGGGGACTAGCGGGAGTAACAGATACGCAGTATTTT. This encodes CASSQEWGLAGVTDTQYF.

The rearrangement joins TRBV19 to TRBJ1-5; TRBD1 is a possible D gene (6 bases). Germline V gene lookup returns CDR1 LNHDA and CDR2 SQIVND (reference sequence). Trimming left V 7 bases short and J 5 bases short, with 18 bases between. The CDR3 runs 15 residues. In nucleotides, the CDR3 is TGTGCCAGTATCCATCGGGGGGCCGGGGATCAGCCCCAGCATTTT. Protein: CASIHRGAGDQPQHF.

The chain carries TRBV28 and TRBJ1-2; D unclear. V shed 10 bases and J shed 4 bases, with 19 bases lying between them. CDR1 is MDHEN, CDR2 SYDVKM, per germline. The CDR3 is 14 residues long. The CDR3 spells CATTESNTGYGYTF. The CDR3 nucleotides are TGTGCCACCACCGAGAGTAATACGGGCTATGGCTACACCTTC.

The chain recombines TRBV24-1 with TRBJ1-5, with 10 bases lining up with TRBD1. CDR3 length: 15 residues. V was pared by 4 bases and J by 5 bases, with 4 bases of the junction left unmatched. The germline V gene has CDR1 KGHDR and CDR2 SFDVKD. CDR3 residues: CATSDPGQGDQPQHF. CDR3 sequence (DNA): TGTGCCACCAGTGACCCCGGACAGGGGGATCAGCCCCAGCATTTT.

This clone was seen just once. The chain has TRBV6-5 and TRBJ1-4; D is unclear. Germline CDR1 is MNHEY and CDR2 is SVGAGI. This CDR3 is built from 14 residues. V lost 0 bases to trimming and J lost 5 bases, with 7 bases between them. CDR3 bases: TGTGCCAGCAGTTACTCGGGCCCGAATGAAAAACTGTTTTTT. Its protein product is CASSYSGPNEKLFF.

V usage is TRBV6-5 and J usage is TRBJ2-7; TRBD1 matches at 8 bases. The junction had 4 bases not matched to a gene; V was cut back by 6 bases and J by 6 bases. Looked up from germline, CDR1 is MNHEY and CDR2 is SVGAGI. This CDR3 contains 12 residues. In nucleotides, the CDR3 is TGTGCCAGCAGGACAGGGGCTCGCGAGCAGTACTTC. The encoded protein is CASRTGAREQYF.

The chain links TRBV6-6 to TRBJ1-3, with D uncertain. The CDR3 is 13 residues long. V lost 6 bases to trimming and J lost 3 bases, with 9 bases between them. Germline V gene lookup returns CDR1 MNHNY and CDR2 SVGAGI (reference sequence). The CDR3 protein is CASRPRHGNTIYF. As DNA, the CDR3 is TGTGCCAGCAGGCCACGGCATGGAAACACCATATATTTT.

The genes are TRBV25-1 and TRBJ2-1; the match to TRBD2 covers 9 bases. This CDR3 is built from 13 residues. The germline CDR1 and CDR2 sequences are MGHDK and SYGVNS. J lost 7 bases, V lost 7 bases, and 5 bases had no gene match. This CDR3 is CASIELAGNEQFF. The DNA of the CDR3 is TGTGCCAGCATCGAGCTAGCGGGGAATGAGCAGTTCTTC.

This clone was counted once. The chain joins TRBV3-1 (or the pseudogene TRBV3-2) to TRBJ1-1; weak D call: TRBD1 (6 bases). CDR1 and CDR2 from the germline V gene are LGHDT and YNNKEL (reference sequence). CDR3 length: 14 residues. V was clipped by 4 bases and J by 0 bases, with 9 bases between them. CDR3: CASSRGQVNTEAFF. For the CDR3, the DNA is TGTGCCAGCAGCCGGGGACAAGTGAACACTGAAGCTTTCTTT.

The J gene is TRBJ1-5, the V gene TRBV28, with D perhaps TRBD1 (5 bases). This CDR3 is built from 16 residues. With 5 bases removed from V and 4 bases from J, the gap between germline ends came to 18 bases. Germline V gene data show CDR1 as MDHEN and CDR2 as SYDVKM. The CDR3 loop reads CASSLGAGTGNQPQHF. The CDR3 DNA follows: TGTGCCAGCAGTCTAGGGGCCGGGACGGGAAATCAGCCCCAGCATTTT.

V is TRBV27 and J is TRBJ2-1; 7 bases agree with TRBD2. This CDR3 region has 14 residues. In germline, CDR1 is MNHEY, CDR2 SMNVEV (reference sequence). V gave up 7 bases and J gave up 2 bases; unmatched junction bases: 5. CDR3 loop: CASTTSDPYNEQFF. Here the CDR3 DNA reads TGTGCCAGCACAACTAGCGACCCCTACAATGAGCAGTTCTTC.

The chain has TRBV6-5 and TRBJ2-7; 7 bases align to TRBD2. Germline CDR1 is MNHEY and CDR2 is SVGAGI. Trimming took 7 bases from V and 3 from J; bases not matched to a gene: 6. CDR3 length: 13 residues. This chain's CDR3 is CASTGGSFYEQYF. Here the CDR3 DNA reads TGTGCCAGCACGGGGGGAAGTTTCTACGAGCAGTACTTC.

Only one count was recorded for this clone. In DNA form, the CDR3 reads TGTGCCAGCAGTACTCCTGGGCTGAGCTCCTATAATTCACCCCTCCACTTT. Protein: CASSTPGLSSYNSPLHF. V usage is TRBV28 and J usage is TRBJ1-6; D is ambiguous. The V and J ends lost 5 bases and 0 bases respectively, with 14 bases between them. The CDR3 has 17 amino acids. CDR1 is MDHEN, CDR2 SYDVKM, per germline.